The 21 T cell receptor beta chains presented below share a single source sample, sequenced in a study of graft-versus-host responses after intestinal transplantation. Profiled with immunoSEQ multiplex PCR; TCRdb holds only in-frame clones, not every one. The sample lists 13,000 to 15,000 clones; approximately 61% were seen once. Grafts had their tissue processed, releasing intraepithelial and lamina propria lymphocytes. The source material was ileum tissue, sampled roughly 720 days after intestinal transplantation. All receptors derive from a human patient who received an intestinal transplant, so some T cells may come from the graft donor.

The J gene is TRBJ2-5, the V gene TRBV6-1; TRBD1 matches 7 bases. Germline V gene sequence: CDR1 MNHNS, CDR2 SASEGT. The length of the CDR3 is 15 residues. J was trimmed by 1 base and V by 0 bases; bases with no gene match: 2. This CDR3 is CASSEASGGQETQYF. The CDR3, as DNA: TGTGCCAGCAGTGAAGCTTCAGGGGGCCAAGAGACCCAGTACTTC.

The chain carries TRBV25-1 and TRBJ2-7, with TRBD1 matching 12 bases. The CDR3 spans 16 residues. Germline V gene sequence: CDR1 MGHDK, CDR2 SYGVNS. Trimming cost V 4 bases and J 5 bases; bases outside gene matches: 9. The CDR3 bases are TGTGCCAGCAGTGCCCCCCGGGACAGGGGGCTGGACGAGCAGTACTTC. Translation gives CASSAPRDRGLDEQYF.

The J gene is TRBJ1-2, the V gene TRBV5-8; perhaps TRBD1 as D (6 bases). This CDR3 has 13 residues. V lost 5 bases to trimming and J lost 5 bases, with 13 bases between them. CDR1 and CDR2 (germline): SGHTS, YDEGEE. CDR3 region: CASSRDRIYGYTF. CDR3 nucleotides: TGTGCCAGCAGTCGAGACAGGATTTATGGCTACACCTTC.

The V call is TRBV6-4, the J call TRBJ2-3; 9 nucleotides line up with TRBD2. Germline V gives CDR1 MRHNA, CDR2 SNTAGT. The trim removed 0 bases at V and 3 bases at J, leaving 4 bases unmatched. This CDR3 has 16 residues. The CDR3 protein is CASSDSGGGATDTQYF. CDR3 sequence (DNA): TGTGCCAGCAGTGACTCCGGCGGGGGGGCAACAGATACGCAGTATTTT.

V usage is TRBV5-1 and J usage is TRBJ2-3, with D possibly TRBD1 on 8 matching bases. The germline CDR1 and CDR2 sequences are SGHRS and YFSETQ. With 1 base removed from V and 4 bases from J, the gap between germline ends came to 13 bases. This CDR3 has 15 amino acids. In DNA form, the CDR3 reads TGCGCCAGCAGCTTGAGAACAGGGGGGGCAGATACGCAGTATTTT. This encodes CASSLRTGGADTQYF. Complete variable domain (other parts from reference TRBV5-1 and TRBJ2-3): KAGVTQTPRYLIKTRGQQVTLSCSPISGHRSVSWYQQTPGQGLQFLFEYFSETQRNKGNFPGRFSGRQFSNSRSEMNVSTLELGDSALYLCASSLRTGGADTQYFGPGTRLTVL.

CDR3 loop: CASSSLPLRVAGTDTQYF. As DNA, the CDR3 is TGCGCCAGCAGTTCCCTTCCCCTCAGGGTAGCGGGTACAGATACGCAGTATTTT. The genes are TRBV10-2 and TRBJ2-3, with TRBD2 identical over 7 bases. This CDR3 has 18 amino acids. Looked up from germline, CDR1 is WSHSY and CDR2 is SAAADI. With V trimmed by 5 bases and J by 3 bases, 17 bases remained unmatched.

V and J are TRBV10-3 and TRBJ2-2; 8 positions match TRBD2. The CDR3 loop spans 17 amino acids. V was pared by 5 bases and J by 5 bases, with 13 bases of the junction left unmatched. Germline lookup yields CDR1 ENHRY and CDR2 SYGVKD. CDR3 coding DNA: TGTGCCATCAGTTCTGCCGACGGGGGGGCGAGTACCGGGGAGCTGTTTTTT. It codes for CAISSADGGASTGELFF.

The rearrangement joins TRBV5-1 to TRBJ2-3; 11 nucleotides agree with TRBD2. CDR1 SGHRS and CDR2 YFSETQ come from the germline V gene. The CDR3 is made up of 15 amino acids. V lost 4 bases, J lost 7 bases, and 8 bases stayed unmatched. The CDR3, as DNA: TGCGCCAGCAGCCCTCCTGTAGCGGGGGGGAATACGCAGTATTTT. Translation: CASSPPVAGGNTQYF.

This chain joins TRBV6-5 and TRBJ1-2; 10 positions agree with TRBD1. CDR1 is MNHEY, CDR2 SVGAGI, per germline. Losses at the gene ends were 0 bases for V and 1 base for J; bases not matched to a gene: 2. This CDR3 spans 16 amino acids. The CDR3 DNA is TGTGCCAGCAGTTACTCCGGGACAGGGGTTAACTATGGCTACACCTTC. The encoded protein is CASSYSGTGVNYGYTF.

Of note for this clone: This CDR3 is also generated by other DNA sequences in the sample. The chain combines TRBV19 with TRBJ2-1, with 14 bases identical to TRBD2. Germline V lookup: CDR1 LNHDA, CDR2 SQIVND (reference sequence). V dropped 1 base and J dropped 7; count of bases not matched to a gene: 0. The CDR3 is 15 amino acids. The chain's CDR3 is CASSIGLAGGNEQFF. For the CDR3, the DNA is TGTGCCAGTAGTATAGGACTAGCGGGGGGGAATGAGCAGTTCTTC.

The CDR3 bases are TGTGCCTGGAGTGGTAGTGGGCAGGGGGCGGCTGGCAATCAGCCCCAGCATTTT. Translated: CAWSGSGQGAAGNQPQHF. V usage is TRBV30 and J usage is TRBJ1-5, with 8 bases aligning to TRBD1. This CDR3 has 18 residues. Unmatched junction bases numbered 13, after V lost 1 base and J lost 2 bases. Germline assignment: CDR1 GTSNPN and CDR2 SVGIG (reference sequence).

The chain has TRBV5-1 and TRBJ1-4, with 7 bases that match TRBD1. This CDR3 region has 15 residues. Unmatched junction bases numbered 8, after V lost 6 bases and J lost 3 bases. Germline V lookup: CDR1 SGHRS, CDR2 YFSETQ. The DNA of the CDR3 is TGCGCCAGCACCATAACAGGGGCCGCTAATGAAAAACTGTTTTTT. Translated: CASTITGAANEKLFF.

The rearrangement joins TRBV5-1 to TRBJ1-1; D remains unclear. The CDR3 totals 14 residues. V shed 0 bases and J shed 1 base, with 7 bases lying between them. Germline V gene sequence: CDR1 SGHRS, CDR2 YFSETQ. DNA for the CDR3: TGCGCCAGCAGCTTGGCGGAGGGGAACACTGAAGCTTTCTTT. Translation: CASSLAEGNTEAFF.

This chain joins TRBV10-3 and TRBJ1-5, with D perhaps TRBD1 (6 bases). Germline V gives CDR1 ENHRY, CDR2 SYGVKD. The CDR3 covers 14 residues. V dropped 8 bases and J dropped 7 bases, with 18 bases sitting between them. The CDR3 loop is CAIAGVGAGQPQHF. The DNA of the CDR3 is TGTGCCATCGCAGGGGTCGGGGCAGGACAGCCCCAGCATTTT.

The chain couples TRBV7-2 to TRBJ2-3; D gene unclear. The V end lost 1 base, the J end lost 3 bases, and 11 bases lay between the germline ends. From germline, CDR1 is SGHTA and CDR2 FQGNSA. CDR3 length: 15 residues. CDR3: CASSLVISTTDTQYF. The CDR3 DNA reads TGTGCCAGCAGCTTAGTGATCTCGACAACAGATACGCAGTATTTT.

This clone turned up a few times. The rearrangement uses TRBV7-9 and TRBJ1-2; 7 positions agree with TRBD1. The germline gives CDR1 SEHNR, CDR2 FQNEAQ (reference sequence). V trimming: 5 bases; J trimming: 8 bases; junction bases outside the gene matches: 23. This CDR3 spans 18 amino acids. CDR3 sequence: CASSKTGAFSMKMGGYTF. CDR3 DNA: TGTGCCAGCAGCAAAACAGGGGCCTTCTCTATGAAGATGGGGGGCTACACCTTC.

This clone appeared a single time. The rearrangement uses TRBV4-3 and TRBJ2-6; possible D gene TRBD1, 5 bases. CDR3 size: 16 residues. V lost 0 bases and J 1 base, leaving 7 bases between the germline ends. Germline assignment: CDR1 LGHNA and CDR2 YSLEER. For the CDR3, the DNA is TGCGCCAGCAGCCAAGAAAGGGGTTCTGGGGCCAACGTCCTGACTTTC. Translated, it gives CASSQERGSGANVLTF.

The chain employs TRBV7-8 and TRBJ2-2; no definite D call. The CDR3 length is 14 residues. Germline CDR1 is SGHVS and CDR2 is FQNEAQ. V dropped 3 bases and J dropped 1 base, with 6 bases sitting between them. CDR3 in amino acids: CASSFDLNTGELFF. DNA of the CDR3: TGTGCCAGCAGCTTCGACTTGAACACCGGGGAGCTGTTTTTT.

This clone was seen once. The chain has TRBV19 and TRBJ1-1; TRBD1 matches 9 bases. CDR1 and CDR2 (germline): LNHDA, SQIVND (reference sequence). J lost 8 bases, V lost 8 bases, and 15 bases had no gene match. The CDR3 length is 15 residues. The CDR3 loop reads CASGQGWIRGGEAFF. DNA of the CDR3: TGTGCCAGTGGACAGGGGTGGATCCGGGGGGGAGAAGCTTTCTTT. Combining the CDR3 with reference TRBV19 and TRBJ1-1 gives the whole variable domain DGGITQSPKYLFRKEGQNVTLSCEQNLNHDAMYWYRQDPGQGLRLIYYSQIVNDFQKGDIAEGYSVSREKKESFPLTVTSAQKNPTAFYLCASGQGWIRGGEAFFGQGTRLTVV.

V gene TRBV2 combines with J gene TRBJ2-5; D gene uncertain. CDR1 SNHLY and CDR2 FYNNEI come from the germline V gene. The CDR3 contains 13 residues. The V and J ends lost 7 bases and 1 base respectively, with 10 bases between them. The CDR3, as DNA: TGTGCCAGCACTCTAAACCCCCAAGAGACCCAGTACTTC. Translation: CASTLNPQETQYF.

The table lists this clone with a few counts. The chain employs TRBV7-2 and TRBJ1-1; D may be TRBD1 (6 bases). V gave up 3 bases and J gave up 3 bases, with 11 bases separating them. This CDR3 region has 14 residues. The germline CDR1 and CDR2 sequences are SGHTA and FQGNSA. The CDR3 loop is CASSFTGRDTEAFF. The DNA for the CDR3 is TGTGCCAGCAGCTTCACAGGGAGGGACACTGAAGCTTTCTTT.